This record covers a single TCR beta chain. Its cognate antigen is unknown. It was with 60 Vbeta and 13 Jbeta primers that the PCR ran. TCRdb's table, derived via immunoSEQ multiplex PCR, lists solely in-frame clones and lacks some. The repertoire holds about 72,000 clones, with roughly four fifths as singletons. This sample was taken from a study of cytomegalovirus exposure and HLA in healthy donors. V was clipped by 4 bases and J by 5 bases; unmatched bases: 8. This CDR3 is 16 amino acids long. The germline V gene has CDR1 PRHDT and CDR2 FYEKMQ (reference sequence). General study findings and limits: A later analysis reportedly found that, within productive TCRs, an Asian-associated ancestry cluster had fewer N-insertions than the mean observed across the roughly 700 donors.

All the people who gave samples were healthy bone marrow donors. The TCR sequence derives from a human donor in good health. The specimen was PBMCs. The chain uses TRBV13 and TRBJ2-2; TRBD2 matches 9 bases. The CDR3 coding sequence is TGTGCCAGCAGCTCCCTGCGGCTAGCGGGAACCGGGGAGCTGTTTTTT. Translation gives CASSSLRLAGTGELFF.